One T cell receptor beta chain is described in this entry. The antigen remains unidentified. The source of the sample is a study of cytomegalovirus exposure and HLA in healthy donors. Study-wide context: In terms of ancestry, the Caucasian-associated cluster contained roughly four fifths of the approximately 420 genotyped donors.

The study ran its PCR with 60 Vbeta and 13 Jbeta primers. Clones were sequenced by immunoSEQ multiplex PCR, and TCRdb holds only the in-frame ones, with some missing. The top ten hold 1.4% of the sample, which has 180,000 or so clones, 65% to 85% seen once. The study's findings and limits: TCR sequences were mostly rare, though some public TCRs occurred in many donors.

The CDR3 is 19 amino acids. CDR1 and CDR2 (germline): MGHRA, YSYEKL. The J segment lost 4 bases and the V segment lost 0 bases, leaving 15 bases of the junction unmatched. This clonotype originated in a girl under 18 in good health and CMV-seropositive. The specimen sequenced was PBMCs. The chain links TRBV4-1 to TRBJ2-1, with 7 bases that match TRBD2. CDR3 in DNA: TGCGCCAGCAGCCAAGAGGTCACTAGTCGGGGGAGGGCTTACAATGAGCAGTTCTTC. Residues: CASSQEVTSRGRAYNEQFF.